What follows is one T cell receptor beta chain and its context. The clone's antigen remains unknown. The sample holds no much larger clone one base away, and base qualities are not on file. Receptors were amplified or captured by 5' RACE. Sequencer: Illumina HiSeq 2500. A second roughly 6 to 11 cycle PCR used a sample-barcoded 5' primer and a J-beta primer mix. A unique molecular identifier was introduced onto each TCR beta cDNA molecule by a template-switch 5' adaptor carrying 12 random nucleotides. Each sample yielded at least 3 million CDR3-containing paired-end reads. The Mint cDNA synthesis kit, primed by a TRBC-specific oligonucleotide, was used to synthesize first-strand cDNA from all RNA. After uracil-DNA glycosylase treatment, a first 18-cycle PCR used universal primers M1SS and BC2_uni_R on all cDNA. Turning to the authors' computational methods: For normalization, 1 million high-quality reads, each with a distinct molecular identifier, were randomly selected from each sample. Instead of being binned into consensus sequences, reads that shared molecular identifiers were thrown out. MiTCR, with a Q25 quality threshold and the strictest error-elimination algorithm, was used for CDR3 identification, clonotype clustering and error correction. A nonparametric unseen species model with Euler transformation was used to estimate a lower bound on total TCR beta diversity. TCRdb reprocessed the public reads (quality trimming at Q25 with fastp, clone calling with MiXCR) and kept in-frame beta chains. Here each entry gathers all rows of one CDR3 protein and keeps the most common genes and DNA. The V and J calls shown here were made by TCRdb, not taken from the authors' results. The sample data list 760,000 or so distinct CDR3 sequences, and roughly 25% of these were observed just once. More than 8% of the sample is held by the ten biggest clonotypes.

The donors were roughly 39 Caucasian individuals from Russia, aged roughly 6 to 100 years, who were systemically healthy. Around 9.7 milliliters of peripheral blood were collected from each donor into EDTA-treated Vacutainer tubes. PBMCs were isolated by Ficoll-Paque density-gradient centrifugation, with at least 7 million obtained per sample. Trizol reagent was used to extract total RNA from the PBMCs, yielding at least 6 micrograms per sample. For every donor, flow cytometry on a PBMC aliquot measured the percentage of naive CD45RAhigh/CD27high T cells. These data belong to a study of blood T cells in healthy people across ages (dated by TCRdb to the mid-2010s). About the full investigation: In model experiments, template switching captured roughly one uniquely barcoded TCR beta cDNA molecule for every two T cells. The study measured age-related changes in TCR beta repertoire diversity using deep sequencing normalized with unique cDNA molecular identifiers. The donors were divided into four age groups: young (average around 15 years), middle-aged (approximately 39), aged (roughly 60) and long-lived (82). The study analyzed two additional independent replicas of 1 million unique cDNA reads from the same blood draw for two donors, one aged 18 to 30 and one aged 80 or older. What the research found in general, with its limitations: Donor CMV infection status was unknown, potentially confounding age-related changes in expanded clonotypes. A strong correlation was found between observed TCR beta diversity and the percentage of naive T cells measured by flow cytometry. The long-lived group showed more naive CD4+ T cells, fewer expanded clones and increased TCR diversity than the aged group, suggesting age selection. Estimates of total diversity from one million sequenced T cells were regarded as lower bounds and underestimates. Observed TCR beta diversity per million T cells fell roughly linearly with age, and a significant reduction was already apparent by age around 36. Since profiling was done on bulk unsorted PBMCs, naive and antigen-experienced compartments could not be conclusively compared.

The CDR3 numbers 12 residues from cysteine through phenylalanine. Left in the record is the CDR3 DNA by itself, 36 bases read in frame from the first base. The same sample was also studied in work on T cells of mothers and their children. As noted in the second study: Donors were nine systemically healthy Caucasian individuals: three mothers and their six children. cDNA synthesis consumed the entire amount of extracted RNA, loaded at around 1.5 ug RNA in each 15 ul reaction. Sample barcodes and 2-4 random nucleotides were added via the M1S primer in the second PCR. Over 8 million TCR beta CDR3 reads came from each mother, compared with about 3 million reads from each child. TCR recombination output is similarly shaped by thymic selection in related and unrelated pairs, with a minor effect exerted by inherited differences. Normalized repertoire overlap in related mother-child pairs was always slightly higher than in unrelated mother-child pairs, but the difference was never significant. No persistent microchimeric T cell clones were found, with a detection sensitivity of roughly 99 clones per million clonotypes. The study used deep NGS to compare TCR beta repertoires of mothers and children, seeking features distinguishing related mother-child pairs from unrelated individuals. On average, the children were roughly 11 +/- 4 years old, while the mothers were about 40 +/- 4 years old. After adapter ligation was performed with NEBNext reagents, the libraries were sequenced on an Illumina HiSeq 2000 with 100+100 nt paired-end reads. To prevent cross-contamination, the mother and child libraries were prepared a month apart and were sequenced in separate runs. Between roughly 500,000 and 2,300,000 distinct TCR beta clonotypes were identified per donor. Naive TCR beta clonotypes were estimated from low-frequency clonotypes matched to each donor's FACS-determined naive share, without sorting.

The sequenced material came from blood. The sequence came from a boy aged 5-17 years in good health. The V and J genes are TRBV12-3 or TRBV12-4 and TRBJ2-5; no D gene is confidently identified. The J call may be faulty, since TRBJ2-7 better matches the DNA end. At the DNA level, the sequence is TGTGCCAGCACTAAATTGCCCTACGAGCAGTACTTC. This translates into CASTKLPYEQYF.